The entry below gives a single T cell receptor (beta chain) sequence along with its context. The PCR had 60 Vbeta and 13 Jbeta primers. The method was immunoSEQ multiplex PCR; TCRdb's version includes in-frame clones alone and lacks a portion of them. The sample has about 140,000 clones, just over 70% seen once. V lost 1 base and J lost 3, with 7 bases in between. This CDR3 is built from 13 residues. Germline V gives CDR1 SGHRS, CDR2 YFSETQ. The record originates from a study of cytomegalovirus exposure and HLA in healthy donors. The clonotype comes from a woman in her 30s in good health and CMV-seronegative. The sequenced material came from PBMCs. V is TRBV5-1 and J is TRBJ2-5; D might be TRBD2 (6 bases). The CDR3 nucleotides are TGCGCCAGCAGCTTGTCGGGGGAAGAGACCCAGTACTTC. The encoded protein is CASSLSGEETQYF.